One sample yielded the 9 T cell receptor beta chains listed below, sequenced in a study of T cells in localized non-small cell lung cancer. Sequencing was performed with immunoSEQ multiplex PCR; in TCRdb, only in-frame clones are kept and a portion is missing. The sample comprises about 24,000 clones, about 86% of which are singletons, and roughly 6% rests with the top ten. The specimen was peripheral blood, collected before any cancer treatment. The receptors were sampled from a male donor older than 55 with stage II squamous cell lung carcinoma.

This chain links TRBV28 with TRBJ1-1; 9 bases fit TRBD1. Germline V lookup: CDR1 MDHEN, CDR2 SYDVKM. The CDR3 runs to 15 residues. V was pared by 6 bases and J by 4 bases, with 9 bases of the junction left unmatched. The CDR3 reads CASSPGQGGGTEAFF. The DNA for the CDR3 is TGTGCCAGCAGCCCGGGACAGGGAGGGGGCACTGAAGCTTTCTTT.

The gene calls are TRBV11-2 and TRBJ2-1; 12 nucleotides line up with TRBD2. The germline CDR1 and CDR2 sequences are SGHAT and FQNNGV. The CDR3 contains 19 residues. After removal of 2 bases from V and 7 bases from J, the junction contained 15 bases not matched to a gene. CDR3 DNA: TGTGCCAGCAGCTTATTGGTCTCTAGCGGGAGGGCCTTAAGGAATGAGCAGTTCTTC. Translated, it gives CASSLLVSSGRALRNEQFF.

The chain couples TRBV19 to TRBJ1-2; 8 nucleotides align to TRBD1. The ends lost 5 bases at V and 4 bases at J; junction bases unmatched: 9. This CDR3 is 15 amino acids long. Germline assignment: CDR1 LNHDA and CDR2 SQIVND (reference sequence). Written as DNA, the CDR3 is TGTGCCAGTAGTTTCGGGACAGGTGGAATCTATGGCTACACCTTC. This codes for CASSFGTGGIYGYTF.

V usage is TRBV7-8 and J usage is TRBJ2-5; D is unresolved. Trimming took 5 bases from V and 2 from J, leaving 9 bases between them. CDR1 is SGHVS, CDR2 FQNEAQ, per germline. This CDR3 is 13 amino acids long. The CDR3 here is CASSPDTQETQYF. In DNA form, the CDR3 reads TGTGCCAGCAGCCCCGATACACAAGAGACCCAGTACTTC. Looking up the rest from reference TRBV7-8 and TRBJ2-5 gives the full variable domain: GAGVSQSPRYKVAKRGQDVALRCDPISGHVSLFWYQQALGQGPEFLTYFQNEAQLDKSGLPSDRFFAERPEGSVSTLKIQRTQQEDSAVYLCASSPDTQETQYFGPGTRLLVL.

The V call is TRBV4-2, the J call TRBJ1-2; no reliable D call. Per the germline V gene, CDR1 is LGHNA and CDR2 is YNFKEQ. This CDR3 has 15 amino acids. The V end was cut by 0 bases, the J end by 3 bases, with 11 bases between. The CDR3 spells CASSQDGRTHYGYTF. As DNA, the CDR3 is TGTGCCAGCAGCCAAGATGGGCGGACGCACTATGGCTACACCTTC.

The chain combines TRBV27 with TRBJ2-5; TRBD1 matches 8 bases. The CDR3 runs 16 residues. The trim removed 5 bases at V and 2 bases at J, leaving 10 bases unmatched. Per germline, CDR1 MNHEY and CDR2 SMNVEV (reference sequence). The CDR3 DNA reads as TGTGCCAGCAGTATGTATGGCGGGACAGGACAAGAGACCCAGTACTTC. Protein product: CASSMYGGTGQETQYF.

The V and J genes are TRBV5-4 and TRBJ2-5; D is unresolved. Germline lookup yields CDR1 SGHNT and CDR2 YYREEE (reference sequence). V was shortened by 0 bases and J by 7 bases, with 7 bases between the two germline ends. CDR3 length: 12 amino acids. CDR3 protein: CASSLEPGTQYF. For the CDR3, the DNA is TGTGCCAGCAGCTTGGAACCAGGGACCCAGTACTTC.

The chain employs TRBV28 and TRBJ2-5, with 8 bases lining up with TRBD1. Germline V gives CDR1 MDHEN, CDR2 SYDVKM. There are 14 residues in the CDR3. J lost 5 bases, V lost 5 bases, and 7 bases had no gene match. The CDR3 DNA reads as TGTGCCAGCAGTCCCCAGGGGGCGCCCGAGACCCAGTACTTC. This codes for CASSPQGAPETQYF.

The rearrangement joins TRBV19 to TRBJ2-3; the match to TRBD2 covers 8 bases. The CDR3 spans 14 residues. CDR1 is LNHDA, CDR2 SQIVND, per germline (reference sequence). Losses at the gene ends were 5 bases for V and 4 bases for J; bases not matched to a gene: 5. CDR3 DNA sequence: TGTGCCAGTAGTTTGGGACTAGTTTCAGATACGCAGTATTTT. As protein: CASSLGLVSDTQYF.